The clone carrying this TCR beta chain was seen ten or more times. The source of the sample is a study of T-cell reconstitution after alpha-beta-depleted transplantation in children. Preparation of the TCRbeta library used unique molecular identifiers. TCRdb recomputed calls from the PCR reads with MiXCR, one row per CDR3 protein. The data contain about 110,000 distinct CDR3 sequences, 10% of them singletons. Trimming left V 0 bases short and J 8 bases short, with 3 bases between. The CDR3 is made up of 11 amino acids. Germline-derived CDR1 and CDR2 are ENHRY and SYGVKD. This TCR derives from a human donor who donated a stem cell graft to a child with acute lymphoblastic leukemia. V is TRBV10-3 and J is TRBJ2-3; no reliable D call. This material consisted of PBMCs from the stem cell graft donor, taken from the stem cell graft. CDR3: CAISESRTQYF. CDR3 DNA: TGTGCCATCAGTGAGTCGCGTACGCAGTATTTT.